The T cell receptor (beta chain) described here comes from a study of patients and donors after allogeneic stem cell transplantation. V was pared by 3 bases and J by 0 bases, with 10 bases between. CDR3 length: 15 residues. Germline V gives CDR1 SGHKS, CDR2 YYEKEE (reference sequence). One entry per CDR3 protein, called by TCRdb with MiXCR from the RT-PCR reads. The repertoire consists of about 57,000 distinct CDR3 sequences, with about 14% occurring once and the leading ten covering roughly 34%. The source of this sequence is a human donor who was either an allogeneic HSCT recipient or a stem cell or donor lymphocyte infusion donor (not recorded which). It is not recorded whose cells these are; they may come from a transplant donor. The chain joins TRBV5-5 to TRBJ1-3; D is possibly TRBD1 (6 bases). The sample comprised blood, either unsorted or a sorted T cell fraction (not recorded which). CDR3 loop: CASSSWTVSGNTIYF. In nucleotides, the CDR3 is TGTGCCAGCAGCTCTTGGACAGTCTCTGGAAACACCATATATTTT.